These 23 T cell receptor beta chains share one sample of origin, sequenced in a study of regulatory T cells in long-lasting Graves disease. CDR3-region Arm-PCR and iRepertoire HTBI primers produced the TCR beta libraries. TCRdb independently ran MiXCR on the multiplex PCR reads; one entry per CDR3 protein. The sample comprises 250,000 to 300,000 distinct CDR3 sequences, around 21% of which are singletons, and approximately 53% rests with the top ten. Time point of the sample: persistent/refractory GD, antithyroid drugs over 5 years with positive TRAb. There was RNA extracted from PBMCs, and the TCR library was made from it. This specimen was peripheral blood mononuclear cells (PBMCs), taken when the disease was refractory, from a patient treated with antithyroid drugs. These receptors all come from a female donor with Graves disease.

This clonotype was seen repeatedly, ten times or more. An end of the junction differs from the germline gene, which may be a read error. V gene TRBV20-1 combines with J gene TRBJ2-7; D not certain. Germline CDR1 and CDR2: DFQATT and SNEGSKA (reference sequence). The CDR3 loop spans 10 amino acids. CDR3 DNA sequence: TGCAGTGCTAGAGATGTGGACGACTTCTTC. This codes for CSARDVDDFF.

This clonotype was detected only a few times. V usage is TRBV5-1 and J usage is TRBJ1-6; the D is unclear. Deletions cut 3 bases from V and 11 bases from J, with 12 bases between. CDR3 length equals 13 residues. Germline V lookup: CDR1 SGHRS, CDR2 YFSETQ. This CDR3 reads CASSWGISAPLHF. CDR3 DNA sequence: TGCGCCAGCAGCTGGGGTATCTCGGCACCCCTCCACTTT. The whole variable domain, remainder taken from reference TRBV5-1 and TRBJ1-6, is KAGVTQTPRYLIKTRGQQVTLSCSPISGHRSVSWYQQTPGQGLQFLFEYFSETQRNKGNFPGRFSGRQFSNSRSEMNVSTLELGDSALYLCASSWGISAPLHFGNGTRLTVT.

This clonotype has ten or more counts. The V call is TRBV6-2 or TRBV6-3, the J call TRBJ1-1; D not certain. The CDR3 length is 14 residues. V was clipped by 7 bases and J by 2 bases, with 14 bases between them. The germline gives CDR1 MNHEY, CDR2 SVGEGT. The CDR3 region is CASIPWFGNTEAFF. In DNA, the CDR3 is TGTGCCAGCATCCCCTGGTTCGGAAACACTGAAGCTTTCTTT.

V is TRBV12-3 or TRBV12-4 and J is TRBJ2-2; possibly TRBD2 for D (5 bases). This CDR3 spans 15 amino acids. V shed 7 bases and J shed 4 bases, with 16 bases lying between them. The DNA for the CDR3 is TGTGCCAGCACCTCATGGGGAGTCGCCACCGGGGAGCTGTTTTTT. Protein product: CASTSWGVATGELFF.

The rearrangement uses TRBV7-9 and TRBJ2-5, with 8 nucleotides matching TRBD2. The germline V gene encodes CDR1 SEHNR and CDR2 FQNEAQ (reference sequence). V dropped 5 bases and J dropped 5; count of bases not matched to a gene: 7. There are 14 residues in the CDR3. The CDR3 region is CASSTSGDVETQYF. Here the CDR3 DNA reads TGTGCCAGCAGCACTAGCGGCGACGTGGAGACCCAGTACTTC.

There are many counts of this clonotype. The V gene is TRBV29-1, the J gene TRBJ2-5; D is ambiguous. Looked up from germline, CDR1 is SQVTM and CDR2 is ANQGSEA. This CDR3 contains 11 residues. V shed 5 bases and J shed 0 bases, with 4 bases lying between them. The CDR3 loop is CSVRYQETQYF. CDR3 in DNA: TGCAGCGTTCGGTACCAAGAGACCCAGTACTTC.

CDR3 nucleotides: TGTGCCAGCGCCCTGGCCAGGGCCTATCAGCCCCAGCATTTT. This encodes CASALARAYQPQHF. The chain couples TRBV6-1 to TRBJ1-5; possible D gene TRBD1, 5 bases. The CDR3 length is 14 residues. The V and J ends lost 8 bases and 5 bases respectively, with 16 bases between them. CDR1 and CDR2 from the germline V gene are MNHNS and SASEGT.

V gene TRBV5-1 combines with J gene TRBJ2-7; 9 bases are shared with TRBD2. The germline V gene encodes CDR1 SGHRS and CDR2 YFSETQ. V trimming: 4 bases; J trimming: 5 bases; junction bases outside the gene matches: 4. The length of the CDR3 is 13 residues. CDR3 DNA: TGCGCCAGCAGCACAGTAGCGGGAGACGAGCAGTACTTC. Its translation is CASSTVAGDEQYF.

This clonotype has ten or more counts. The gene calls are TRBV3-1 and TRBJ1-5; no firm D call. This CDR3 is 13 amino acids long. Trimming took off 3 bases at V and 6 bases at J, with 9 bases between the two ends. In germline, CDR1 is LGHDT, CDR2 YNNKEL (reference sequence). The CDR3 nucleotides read TGTGCCAGCAGCCAGATGGGTGGTCAGCCCCAGCATTTT. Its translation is CASSQMGGQPQHF.

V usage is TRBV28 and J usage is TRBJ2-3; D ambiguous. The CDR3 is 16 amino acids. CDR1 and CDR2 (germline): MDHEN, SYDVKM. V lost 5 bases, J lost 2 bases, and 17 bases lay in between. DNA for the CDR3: TGTGCCAGCAGTCTAGGTATCGGGCAGTTCACAGATACGCAGTATTTT. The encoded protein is CASSLGIGQFTDTQYF. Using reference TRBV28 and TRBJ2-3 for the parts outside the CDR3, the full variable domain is DVKVTQSSRYLVKRTGEKVFLECVQDMDHENMFWYRQDPGLGLRLIYFSYDVKMKEKGDIPEGYSVSREKKERFSLILESASTNQTSMYLCASSLGIGQFTDTQYFGPGTRLTVL.

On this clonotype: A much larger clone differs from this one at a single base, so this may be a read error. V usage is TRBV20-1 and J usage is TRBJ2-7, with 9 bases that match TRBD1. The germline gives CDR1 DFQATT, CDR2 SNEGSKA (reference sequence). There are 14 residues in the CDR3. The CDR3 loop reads CSARVRQGVYGQYF. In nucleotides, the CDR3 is TGCAGTGCTAGAGTCAGACAGGGGGTTTACGGGCAGTACTTC.

The CDR3 sequence is CASRGETLSGANVLTF. CDR3 sequence (DNA): TGTGCCAGTAGGGGGGAGACCCTCTCTGGGGCCAACGTCCTGACTTTC. The chain joins TRBV19 to TRBJ2-6; D possibly uses TRBD1 or TRBD2 (5 bases each). V lost 6 bases and J lost 0, with 12 bases in between. The V gene's germline CDR1 is LNHDA and CDR2 SQIVND (reference sequence). The CDR3 spans 16 residues.

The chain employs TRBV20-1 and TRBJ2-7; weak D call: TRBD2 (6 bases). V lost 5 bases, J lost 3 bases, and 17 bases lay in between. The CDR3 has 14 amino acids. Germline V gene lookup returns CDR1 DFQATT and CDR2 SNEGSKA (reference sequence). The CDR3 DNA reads TGCAGTGCTGAACAAGCGGGCACCTACTACGAGCAGTACTTC. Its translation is CSAEQAGTYYEQYF.

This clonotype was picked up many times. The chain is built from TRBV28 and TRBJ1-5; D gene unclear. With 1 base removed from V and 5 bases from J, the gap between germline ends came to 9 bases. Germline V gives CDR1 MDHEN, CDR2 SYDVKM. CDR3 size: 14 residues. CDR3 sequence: CASSLYGTHQPQHF. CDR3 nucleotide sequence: TGTGCCAGCAGTTTATATGGCACTCATCAGCCCCAGCATTTT.

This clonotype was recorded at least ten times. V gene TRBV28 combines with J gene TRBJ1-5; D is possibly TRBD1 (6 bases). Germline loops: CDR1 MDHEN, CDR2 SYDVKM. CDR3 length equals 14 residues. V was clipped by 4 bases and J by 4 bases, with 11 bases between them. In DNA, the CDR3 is TGTGCCAGCAGTTACGACAGGATGAATCAGCCCCAGCATTTT. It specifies CASSYDRMNQPQHF.

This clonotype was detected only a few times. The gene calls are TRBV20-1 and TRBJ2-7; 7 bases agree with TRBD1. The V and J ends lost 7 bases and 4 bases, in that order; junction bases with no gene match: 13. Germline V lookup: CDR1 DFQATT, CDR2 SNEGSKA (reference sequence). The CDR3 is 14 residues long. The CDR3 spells CSGQDRRLLYEQYF. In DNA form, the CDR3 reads TGCAGTGGCCAGGACAGGCGTCTTTTATACGAGCAGTACTTC.

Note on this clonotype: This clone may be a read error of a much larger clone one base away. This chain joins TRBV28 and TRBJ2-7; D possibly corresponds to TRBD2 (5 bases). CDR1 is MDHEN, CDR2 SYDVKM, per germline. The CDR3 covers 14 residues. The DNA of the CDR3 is TGTGCCAGCGGTGAACTAGAGAGTCACTACGAGCGGTACTTC. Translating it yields CASGELESHYERYF.

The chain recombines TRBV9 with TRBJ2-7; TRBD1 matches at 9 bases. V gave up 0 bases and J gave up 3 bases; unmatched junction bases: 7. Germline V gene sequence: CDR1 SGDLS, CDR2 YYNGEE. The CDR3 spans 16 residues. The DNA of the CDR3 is TGTGCCAGCAGCGTAGGAGGGACAGGGTTCTTCTACGAGCAGTACTTC. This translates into CASSVGGTGFFYEQYF.

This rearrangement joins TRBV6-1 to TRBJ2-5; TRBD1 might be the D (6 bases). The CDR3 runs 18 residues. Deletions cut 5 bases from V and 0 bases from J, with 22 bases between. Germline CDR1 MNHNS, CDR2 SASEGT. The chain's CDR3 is CASSRRGQSEQYQETQYF. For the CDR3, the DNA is TGTGCCAGCAGTCGCAGAGGACAGTCTGAACAGTACCAAGAGACCCAGTACTTC.

In DNA form, the CDR3 reads TGTGCCAGCAGCTTGGGGGACTCCCCTAATTCACCCCTCCACTTT. Its translation is CASSLGDSPNSPLHF. The chain joins TRBV9 to TRBJ1-6, with D possibly being TRBD1 (5 bases). Germline-derived CDR1 and CDR2 are SGDLS and YYNGEE. There are 15 residues in the CDR3. V lost 4 bases and J lost 6, with 14 bases in between.

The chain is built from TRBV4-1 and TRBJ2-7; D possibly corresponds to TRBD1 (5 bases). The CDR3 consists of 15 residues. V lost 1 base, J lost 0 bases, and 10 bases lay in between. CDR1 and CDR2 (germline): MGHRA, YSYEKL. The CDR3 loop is CASSQGQLSSYEQYF. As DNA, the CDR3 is TGCGCCAGCAGCCAAGGACAGTTAAGCTCCTACGAGCAGTACTTC.

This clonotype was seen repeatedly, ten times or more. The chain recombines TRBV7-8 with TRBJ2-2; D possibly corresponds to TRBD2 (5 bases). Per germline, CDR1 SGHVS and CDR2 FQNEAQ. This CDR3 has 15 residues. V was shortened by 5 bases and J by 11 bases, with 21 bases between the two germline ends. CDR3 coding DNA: TGTGCCAGCAGCCATAAAGGACCAGCGACTAAAGAGCTGTTTTTT. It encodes CASSHKGPATKELFF.

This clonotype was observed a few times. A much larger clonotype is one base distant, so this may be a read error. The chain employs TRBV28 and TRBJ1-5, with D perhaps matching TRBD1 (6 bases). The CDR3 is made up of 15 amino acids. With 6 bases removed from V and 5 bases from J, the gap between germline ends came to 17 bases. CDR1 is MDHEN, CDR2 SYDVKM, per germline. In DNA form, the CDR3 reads TGTGCCAGCAGCTTACCTCGGGGGGCATATCAGCCCCAGCATTTT. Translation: CASSLPRGAYQPQHF.